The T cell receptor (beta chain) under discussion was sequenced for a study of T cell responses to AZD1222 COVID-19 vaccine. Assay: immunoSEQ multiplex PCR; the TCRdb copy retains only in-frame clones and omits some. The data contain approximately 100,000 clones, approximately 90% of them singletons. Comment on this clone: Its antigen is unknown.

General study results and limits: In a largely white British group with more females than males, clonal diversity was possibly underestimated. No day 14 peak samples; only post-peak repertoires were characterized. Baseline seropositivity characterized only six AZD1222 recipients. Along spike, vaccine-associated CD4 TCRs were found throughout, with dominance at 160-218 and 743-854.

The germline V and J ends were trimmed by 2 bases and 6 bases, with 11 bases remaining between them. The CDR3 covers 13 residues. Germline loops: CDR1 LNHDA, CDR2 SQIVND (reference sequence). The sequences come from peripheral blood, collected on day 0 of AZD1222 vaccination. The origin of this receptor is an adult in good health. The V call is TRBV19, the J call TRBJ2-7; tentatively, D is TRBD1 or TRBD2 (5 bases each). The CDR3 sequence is CASSINEGREQYF. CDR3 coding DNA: TGTGCCAGTAGTATAAATGAGGGACGCGAGCAGTACTTC.